This TCR beta chain was recorded in a study of blood T cell repertoires in COVID-19. For the study at large: Some COVID-19 samples were acute and others convalescent; all came from the United States, Italy and Spain. PBMCs, B-cell-depleted T cells, or T cells were the source of the cDNA or gDNA that made up the material.

Per the original data handling: How many nucleated cells were present was estimated from reference gene primer amplification. This table comes from immunoSEQ multiplex PCR, and its TCRdb copy is limited to in-frame clones, with some not included. From that table come the V and J calls and clone size; the DNA was used to work out D and trimming. Among roughly 180,000 clones, roughly three quarters were seen once, and the ten largest hold around 8.9%. J lost 1 base, V lost 10 bases, and 3 bases had no gene match. The length of the CDR3 is 13 residues. Germline V gene lookup returns CDR1 ENHRY and CDR2 SYGVKD.

V is TRBV10-3 and J is TRBJ1-3, with 8 bases lining up with TRBD1. The TCR comes from a woman aged 45 to 65 with active or convalescent COVID-19. The sequenced sample consisted of peripheral blood. The DNA of the CDR3 is TGTGCCACAGACAGGGGATCTGGAAACACCATATATTTT. Residues: CATDRGSGNTIYF.